The sequence of this T cell receptor beta chain was determined in a study of cytomegalovirus exposure and HLA in healthy donors. Study-wide results and caveats: A prior analysis recorded that most TCR beta V segments were productive about 90% or about 30% of the time. Roughly uniform sequencing depth across donors was assumed, possibly incorrectly. The listing of approximately 160 TCR beta chains classed them as cytomegalovirus-associated.

As to this clone: Its cognate antigen is unknown.

Donors counted as nominally healthy when sampled, yet unrecorded immune exposures were likely. Vbeta (60) and Jbeta (13) primers were used in the PCR. Only in-frame clones appear in the TCRdb table, and some are missing; sequencing was by immunoSEQ multiplex PCR. Of about 82,000 clones listed, 63% are singletons. Germline assignment: CDR1 LNHDA and CDR2 SQIVND (reference sequence). The J segment lost 3 bases and the V segment lost 7 bases, leaving 11 bases of the junction unmatched. The CDR3 runs 15 residues. The source of this sequence is a woman between 40 and 55 years old in good health and CMV-seropositive. The chain recombines TRBV19 with TRBJ1-1; 7 bases map to TRBD1. Sequenced input: PBMCs. The DNA of the CDR3 is TGTGCCAGTATTCCACTAGCAGGGGGAGACACTGAAGCTTTCTTT. Protein product: CASIPLAGGDTEAFF.